These T cell receptor beta chains were read from a single sample in a study of shared clonotypes between healthy human individuals. The table came from immunoSEQ multiplex PCR; TCRdb's copy has only in-frame clones and leaves some out. This repertoire shows some 1.1 million clones, approximately 77% found once; its top ten account for roughly 0.9%. The sequenced sample consisted of memory CD4+ T cells from PBMCs. These receptor sequences come from a man aged 18 to 29 in good health. Some clones in this sample may be carry-over from other donors' samples. Each CDR3 is given with its conserved first and last residue. A D gene is named only where the DNA matches it firmly. Only some rows state a clone size, as once, few, many or a class for expanded clones.

TRBJ1-3 . TRBV6-1 . CASSDRSSGNTIYF TGTGCCAGCAGTGACAGGAGCTCTGGAAACACCATATATTTT
TRBJ2-7 . TRBV7-9 . CASTTGGKSYEQYF TGTGCCAGCACCACTGGGGGGAAATCCTACGAGCAGTACTTC
TRBJ2-3 . TRBV7-8 . CASSWGGADTQYF TGTGCCAGCAGCTGGGGCGGGGCAGATACGCAGTATTTT
TRBJ1-1 . TRBV19 few CASSLEYRSMNTEAFF TGTGCCAGTAGCCTTGAATACAGGAGTATGAACACTGAAGCTTTCTTT
TRBJ1-1 . TRBV5-5 many CASSFSPDTEAFF TGTGCCAGCAGCTTTTCCCCCGACACTGAAGCTTTCTTT
TRBJ1-5 . TRBV5-5 . CASSLDPWLSNQPQHF TGTGCCAGCAGCTTAGATCCTTGGCTCAGCAATCAGCCCCAGCATTTT
TRBJ1-1 . TRBV4-1 . CAGSQGPGWNTEAFF TGCGCCGGCAGCCAAGGTCCGGGTTGGAACACTGAAGCTTTCTTT
TRBJ1-1 . TRBV27 . CASRLQGYTEAFF TGTGCCAGCAGACTACAGGGATACACTGAAGCTTTCTTT
TRBJ1-2 TRBD1 TRBV7-8 . CASSTRDRAYGYTF TGTGCCAGCAGCACCCGGGACAGGGCCTATGGCTACACCTTC
TRBJ2-5 TRBD1 TRBV7-7 . CASSLTGGGETQYF TGTGCCAGCAGTTTAACAGGGGGAGGAGAGACCCAGTACTTC
TRBJ2-7 . TRBV5-5 . CASSLRALRVGGEQYF TGTGCCAGCAGCTTGAGGGCTCTCAGGGTAGGGGGCGAGCAGTACTTC
TRBJ2-1 TRBD2 TRBV9 . CASSLTSGRWNEQFF TGTGCCAGCAGCCTCACTAGCGGGAGATGGAATGAGCAGTTCTTC
TRBJ2-7 TRBD2 TRBV6-1 . CASSESSGREGYEQYF TGTGCCAGCAGTGAATCTAGCGGGAGGGAGGGGTACGAGCAGTACTTC
TRBJ1-2 TRBD1 TRBV5-8 . CASSLVGGTGTFYGYTF TGTGCCAGCAGCTTGGTGGGGGGGACAGGCACCTTCTATGGCTACACCTTC
TRBJ2-1 . TRBV9 . CAGSVGGSSFSYNEQFF TGTGCCGGCAGCGTAGGAGGGAGCTCTTTCTCCTACAATGAGCAGTTCTTC
TRBJ2-2 . TRBV7-7 . CASSLLGGSTNTGELFF TGTGCCAGCAGCTTACTTGGGGGCAGCACGAACACCGGGGAGCTGTTTTTT
TRBJ1-5 TRBD1 TRBV30 . CAWNKDRVGGNQPQHF TGTGCCTGGAACAAAGACAGGGTGGGGGGCAATCAGCCCCAGCATTTT
TRBJ1-1 . TRBV21-1 once CASSKEAEGSTEAFF TGTGCCAGCAGCAAAGAGGCAGAAGGGAGCACTGAAGCTTTCTTT
TRBJ2-7 . TRBV5-1 . CASSPGREQYF TGCGCCAGCAGCCCCGGGCGGGAGCAGTACTTC
TRBJ2-3 . TRBV11-3 . CASSLEPPGSGSDTQYF TGTGCCAGCAGCTTAGAGCCCCCCGGGAGTGGGTCAGATACGCAGTATTTT
TRBJ2-5 . TRBV6-6 . CASSYGGPGQETQYF TGTGCCAGCAGTTACGGGGGCCCAGGGCAAGAGACCCAGTACTTC
TRBJ1-2 . TRBV9 . CASSVGQWGYTF TGTGCCAGCAGCGTAGGACAGTGGGGCTACACCTTC
TRBJ2-3 . TRBV7-2 . CASSLQGTTDTQYF TGTGCCAGCAGCTTGCAGGGGACCACAGATACGCAGTATTTT
TRBJ1-4 . TRBV18 . CASSPRGIPVATNEKLFF TGTGCCAGCTCACCCAGGGGAATCCCCGTTGCAACTAATGAAAAACTGTTTTTT
TRBJ1-1 . TRBV30 . CAWSPWNTEAFF TGTGCCTGGTCTCCGTGGAACACTGAAGCTTTCTTT
TRBJ2-1 . TRBV6-6 few CASSSFLEGAHNEQFF TGTGCCAGCAGTTCCTTTTTGGAGGGGGCCCACAATGAGCAGTTCTTC
TRBJ1-2 . TRBV1 once CTSSQLGGRGNGYTF TGCACCAGCAGCCAGCTGGGGGGGAGGGGGAATGGCTACACCTTC
TRBJ1-2 . TRBV29-1 . CSALLYGYTF TGCAGCGCGCTCCTCTATGGCTACACCTTC
TRBJ2-1 TRBD1 TRBV7-9 once CASSPTTGGADNEQFF TGTGCCAGCAGCCCCACGACAGGGGGAGCGGACAATGAGCAGTTCTTC
TRBJ1-1 . TRBV5-1 . CASSLSSYLTEAFF TGCGCCAGCAGCTTGAGTTCTTACCTCACTGAAGCTTTCTTT
TRBJ2-3 . TRBV9 . CASSARGRTDTQYF TGTGCCAGCAGCGCCCGAGGCCGCACAGATACGCAGTATTTT
TRBJ2-7 . TRBV28 . CASSLYGYEQYF TGTGCCAGCAGTTTATACGGCTACGAGCAGTACTTC
TRBJ1-4 . TRBV2 . CASSDAGAGNEKLFF TGTGCCAGCAGTGACGCGGGGGCGGGGAATGAAAAACTGTTTTTT
TRBJ2-2 . TRBV7-6 few CASSPRDNALTGELFF TGTGCCAGCTCCCCAAGGGACAATGCCCTCACCGGGGAGCTGTTTTTT
TRBJ2-3 . TRBV7-8 . CASSLVGSSTDTQYF TGTGCCAGCAGCTTAGTGGGGAGTAGCACAGATACGCAGTATTTT
TRBJ2-5 TRBD2 TRBV9 . CASSEEGTSAETQYF TGTGCCAGCAGCGAGGAAGGGACTAGTGCGGAGACCCAGTACTTC
TRBJ1-4 TRBD1 TRBV5-1 once CASSSQGAGEKLFF TGCGCCAGCAGCTCTCAGGGGGCGGGAGAAAAACTGTTTTTT
TRBJ1-3 TRBD1 TRBV7-6 . CASSLQAGTAGNTIYF TGTGCCAGCAGCTTACAAGCCGGGACAGCCGGAAACACCATATATTTT
TRBJ2-2 . TRBV27 . CASSFRTVNTGELFF TGTGCCAGCAGTTTTCGGACCGTCAACACCGGGGAGCTGTTTTTT
TRBJ1-4 . TRBV2 . CASSERTGMSEKLFF TGTGCCAGCAGTGAACGCACAGGGATGAGTGAAAAACTGTTTTTT
TRBJ1-2 TRBD1 TRBV23-1 . CASSQRQGVGSYGYTF TGCGCCAGCAGTCAGCGACAGGGTGTAGGTAGCTATGGCTACACCTTC
TRBJ2-1 TRBD2 TRBV19 . CASSIWRENNEQFF TGTGCCAGTAGTATTTGGCGGGAGAACAATGAGCAGTTCTTC
TRBJ1-2 . TRBV6-5 . CASSYRTDYGYTF TGTGCCAGCAGTTACCGTACAGACTATGGCTACACCTTC
TRBJ2-7 TRBD2 TRBV7-6 once CASSFKAGPPGEQYF TGTGCCAGCAGCTTTAAAGCGGGACCTCCGGGCGAGCAGTACTTC
TRBJ1-4 . TRBV15 . CATSRDQGEKLFF TGTGCCACCAGCAGAGACCAGGGTGAAAAACTGTTTTTT
TRBJ2-5 TRBD1 TRBV7-9 . CASSFRDRVTQYF TGTGCCAGCAGCTTCCGGGACAGGGTGACCCAGTACTTC
TRBJ2-3 . TRBV9 . CASSVTPTDTQYF TGTGCCAGCAGCGTGACTCCCACAGATACGCAGTATTTT
TRBJ1-4 . TRBV5-6 . CASRLLSSTNEKLFF TGTGCCAGCAGGCTGCTTTCCTCAACTAATGAAAAACTGTTTTTT
TRBJ1-5 . TRBV18 . CASSPGGPSNQPQHF TGTGCCAGCTCACCAGGCGGTCCTAGCAATCAGCCCCAGCATTTT
TRBJ2-3 . TRBV5-1 . CASSRRDTFTDTQYF TGCGCCAGCAGCCGCCGGGACACCTTCACAGATACGCAGTATTTT
TRBJ1-5 . TRBV28 many CASSLPGGYQPQHF TGTGCCAGCAGTTTACCGGGGGGCTATCAGCCCCAGCATTTT
TRBJ2-1 . TRBV5-6 once CASSGRGLPNEQFF TGTGCCAGCAGCGGCCGGGGGCTTCCCAATGAGCAGTTCTTC
TRBJ2-5 . TRBV2 once CASSGLAYQETQYF TGTGCCAGCAGTGGACTGGCTTACCAAGAGACCCAGTACTTC
TRBJ2-7 TRBD1 TRBV7-2 . CASSTRQGPYEQYF TGTGCCAGCAGCACCCGACAGGGACCCTACGAGCAGTACTTC
TRBJ2-7 . TRBV15 . CATSRVAGPKYF TGTGCCACCAGCAGAGTCGCCGGGCCGAAGTACTTC
TRBJ2-5 . TRBV7-9 few CASSSRQAPQETQYF TGTGCCAGCAGCTCACGACAGGCCCCCCAAGAGACCCAGTACTTC
TRBJ2-5 . TRBV27 . CASRRRAGETQYF TGTGCCAGCAGAAGGAGGGCGGGGGAGACCCAGTACTTC
TRBJ1-2 TRBD1 TRBV6-5 . CASSNSGGAEGYTF TGTGCCAGCAGTAACTCAGGGGGCGCGGAGGGCTACACCTTC
TRBJ2-2 . TRBV4-2 . CASSLFRTNTGELFF TGTGCCAGCAGCCTCTTCCGGACAAACACCGGGGAGCTGTTTTTT